This is a list of T cell receptor beta chains from one sample in a study of T cells in Graves' hyperthyroidism and ophthalmopathy. TCRdb re-derived calls from the multiplex PCR reads in MiXCR, one entry per CDR3 protein. The top ten clones hold under 7% of a sample with approximately 620,000 distinct CDR3 sequences, approximately 14% of them seen once. The sequencing sample was made of blood. The source of these receptors is a young woman with Graves' hyperthyroidism that later progressed to Graves' ophthalmopathy. CDR3s include the opening cysteine and the closing phenylalanine or tryptophan. D genes are given only for firm matches. Rows give clone size only sometimes, using once, few, many, or a class for an expanded clone.

>-|many|TRBJ2-7|TRBV5-1
CASSLPPIGDRGTSGYYEQYF
TGCGCCAGCAGCTTGCCACCAATTGGGGACAGGGGGACTAGCGGTTACTACGAGCAGTACTTC
>-|many|TRBJ2-3|TRBV28
CASSLTGGPSVDTQYF
TGTGCCAGCAGTTTGACAGGTGGGCCGTCCGTAGATACGCAGTATTTT
>TRBD1|many|TRBJ2-2|TRBV28
CASSATGGLNTGELFF
TGTGCCAGCAGTGCTACAGGGGGCCTGAACACCGGGGAGCTGTTTTTT
>-|many|TRBJ2-7|TRBV12-3/TRBV12-4
CASSLLREYYYEQYF
TGTGCCAGCAGTTTGTTACGGGAGTACTACTACGAGCAGTACTTC
>TRBD1|many|TRBJ2-1|TRBV20-1
CSAPGQGARRNNEQFF
TGCAGCGCCCCGGGCCAGGGGGCGAGGCGAAACAATGAGCAGTTCTTC
>-|many|TRBJ2-6|TRBV19
CASSRPGRSGANVLTF
TGTGCCAGTAGTAGACCAGGACGGTCTGGGGCCAACGTCCTGACTTTC
>TRBD1|many|TRBJ2-7|TRBV7-9
CASSPDQWDRGYEQYF
TGTGCCAGCAGCCCAGACCAGTGGGACAGGGGCTACGAGCAGTACTTC
>-|many|TRBJ1-4|TRBV11-2
CASSLGPLTGLFF
TGTGCCAGCAGCTTAGGGCCGCTCACCGGACTGTTTTTT
>TRBD2|-|TRBJ2-7|TRBV5-1
CASSLDAGTSVYYEQYF
TGCGCCAGCAGCTTGGACGCCGGGACTAGCGTTTACTACGAGCAGTACTTC
>TRBD2|few|TRBJ2-7|TRBV6-4
CASSWTSGPTYEQYF
TGTGCCAGCAGTTGGACTAGCGGGCCTACCTACGAGCAGTACTTC
>-|few|TRBJ2-1|TRBV27
CASSLRTGLYNEQFF
TGTGCCAGCAGTTTACGGACGGGGTTATACAATGAGCAGTTCTTC
>-|-|TRBJ1-1|TRBV6-2/TRBV6-3
CASRLYTEAFF
TGTGCCAGCAGGCTTTACACTGAAGCTTTCTTT
>TRBD2|many|TRBJ2-7|TRBV20-1
CSAAGLAGDYEQYF
TGCAGTGCTGCCGGACTAGCGGGAGACTACGAGCAGTACTTC
>-|many|TRBJ1-2|TRBV6-1
CASRDDSMGGYTF
TGTGCCAGCAGAGACGACAGCATGGGTGGCTACACCTTC